These 11 T cell receptor beta chains were all obtained from the same sample, sequenced in a study of cytomegalovirus exposure and HLA in healthy donors. Primers for the PCR totalled 60 Vbeta and 13 Jbeta. Sequencing was performed with immunoSEQ multiplex PCR; in TCRdb, only in-frame clones are kept and a portion is missing. The sample lists some 170,000 clones, about three quarters occurring once. Sequenced sample: PBMCs. These receptors were collected from a man aged 40-55 years in good health and CMV-seropositive.

The chain joins TRBV6-5 to TRBJ1-4; D remains ambiguous. CDR3 size: 13 residues. Deletions cut 5 bases from V and 4 bases from J, with 8 bases between. Germline values: CDR1 MNHEY, CDR2 SVGAGI. CDR3 bases: TGTGCCAGCAGTCCAGATATTAATGAAAAACTGTTTTTT. Protein: CASSPDINEKLFF.

The V gene is TRBV5-5, the J gene TRBJ1-5, with 7 bases aligning to TRBD1. J lost 9 bases, V lost 6 bases, and 18 bases had no gene match. Germline V gives CDR1 SGHKS, CDR2 YYEKEE (reference sequence). This CDR3 comprises 16 residues. CDR3 loop: CASKTDGDSSSVPQHF. For the CDR3, the DNA is TGTGCCAGCAAAACAGATGGGGACAGTAGCTCGGTGCCCCAGCATTTT.

In this sample, this clone turned up once. This chain links TRBV15 with TRBJ1-1, with 9 bases matching TRBD1. The junction had 5 bases not matched to a gene; V was cut back by 3 bases and J by 6 bases. The CDR3 has 14 residues. Germline V gives CDR1 LNHNV, CDR2 YYDKDF (reference sequence). The CDR3 bases are TGTGCCACCAGCAGCGGACAGGGGAAGGCTGAAGCTTTCTTT. This encodes CATSSGQGKAEAFF.

The rearrangement joins TRBV11-2 to TRBJ2-5; D is perhaps TRBD1 (5 bases). V gave up 5 bases and J gave up 1 base, with 8 bases separating them. This CDR3 has 13 residues. The germline V gene has CDR1 SGHAT and CDR2 FQNNGV. The DNA of the CDR3 is TGTGCCAGCAGCCAGGGAACCCAAGAGACCCAGTACTTC. Residues: CASSQGTQETQYF.

This chain connects TRBV28 to TRBJ1-1; D remains ambiguous. The germline V and J ends were trimmed by 4 bases and 0 bases, with 9 bases remaining between them. Germline V gene sequence: CDR1 MDHEN, CDR2 SYDVKM. This CDR3 is built from 14 residues. The DNA of the CDR3 is TGTGCCAGCAGTTCTCCAGTCATGAACACTGAAGCTTTCTTT. Amino acids: CASSSPVMNTEAFF.

The chain recombines TRBV29-1 with TRBJ2-2; 10 positions match TRBD2. V lost 6 bases to trimming and J lost 1 base; unmatched junction nucleotides: 2. The CDR3 is 14 amino acids. The germline V gene has CDR1 SQVTM and CDR2 ANQGSEA. CDR3: CSVRTSGNTGELFF. CDR3 nucleotides: TGCAGCGTAAGGACTAGCGGGAACACCGGGGAGCTGTTTTTT.

The chain has TRBV5-1 and TRBJ1-4; D is unclear. The ends were cut back, 0 bases at V and 7 bases at J, with 13 bases in the middle. Germline CDR1 reads SGHRS; CDR2 reads YFSETQ. The CDR3 is 15 residues long. As DNA, the CDR3 is TGCGCCAGCAGCTTGGATCAGGCCGGTGGTGAAAAACTGTTTTTT. Its protein is CASSLDQAGGEKLFF.

CDR3 coding DNA: TGTGCCAGCAGCCAGGGGGGACAGGGGGCGCTTTTGGCTGAAGCTTTCTTT. It encodes CASSQGGQGALLAEAFF. V usage is TRBV4-2 and J usage is TRBJ1-1, with 12 nucleotides matching TRBD1. This CDR3 region has 17 residues. Germline V gene lookup returns CDR1 LGHNA and CDR2 YNFKEQ. The V and J ends lost 3 bases and 6 bases, in that order; junction bases with no gene match: 11.

The V and J genes are TRBV25-1 and TRBJ2-5, with TRBD2 matching 7 bases. This CDR3 contains 13 residues. The V and J ends lost 2 bases and 4 bases, in that order; junction bases with no gene match: 1. Germline lookup yields CDR1 MGHDK and CDR2 SYGVNS. The CDR3 loop reads CASSEAGAETQYF. The CDR3 DNA sequence: TGTGCCAGCAGTGAAGCGGGAGCAGAGACCCAGTACTTC.

In this sample, this clone turned up a few times. The rearrangement uses TRBV7-3 and TRBJ2-3, with 9 bases matching TRBD1. The trim removed 1 base at V and 1 base at J, leaving 3 bases unmatched. The CDR3 totals 16 residues. The germline gives CDR1 SGHTA, CDR2 FQGTGA. This CDR3 is CASSLRRTGGTDTQYF. The DNA of the CDR3 is TGTGCCAGCAGCTTAAGGCGGACAGGGGGCACAGATACGCAGTATTTT.

V gene TRBV11-1 combines with J gene TRBJ2-7, with 11 positions matching TRBD1. Germline V gene sequence: CDR1 SGHAT, CDR2 FQDESV (reference sequence). The CDR3 has 15 amino acids. With 4 bases clipped from V and 1 base from J, the junction kept 3 bases outside the gene matches. The CDR3 coding sequence is TGTGCCAGCAGCTGGACAGGGGGCAAATCCTACGAGCAGTACTTC. It specifies CASSWTGGKSYEQYF.